This TCR beta chain was recovered during a study of T cell therapy after organ transplantation. The wider study: T cells were expanded 2 to 3 weeks with 30 CMV class I/II epitopes. A median of 1.92 x 10^8 CMV-specific T cells was infused in 2 to 6 doses.

This clone is large by share. As yet, its antigen is unknown. Generated by immunoSEQ multiplex PCR, the TCRdb table keeps only in-frame clones and is missing some. This table has some 1,100 clones, 66% appearing once. V dropped 0 bases and J dropped 6 bases, with 6 bases sitting between them. The CDR3 length is 13 residues. In germline, CDR1 is MNHEY, CDR2 SVGAGI. V gene TRBV6-5 combines with J gene TRBJ1-5; D unclear. The sample in question was CD8+ T cells from blood, obtained before autologous CMV-specific T cell therapy. The sequence was collected from a human patient who had received a solid organ transplant and had CMV disease. CDR3 coding DNA: TGTGCCAGCAGTTACTCGAACGCTCAGCCCCAGCATTTT. Protein sequence: CASSYSNAQPQHF.